This is a list of T cell receptor beta chains from one sample in a study of resident and recirculating memory T cells in vitiligo. Produced via immunoSEQ multiplex PCR; TCRdb's table is partial and in-frame only. The sample lists 75,000 to 95,000 clones; 92% were seen once. Sequenced sample: blood. The receptor set was obtained from a male donor with vitiligo. Both conserved end residues are part of each CDR3.

TRBV7-9	TRBJ2-3	CASSLGRTGANTDTQYF
TRBV30	TRBJ2-5	CASSLLRRGKETQYF
TRBV11-2	TRBJ1-1	CASSHYGLGAFF
TRBV4-1	TRBJ1-2	CASSQNVQVLNYGYTF
TRBV6-5	TRBJ1-1	CASNKQGVPEAFF
TRBV9	TRBJ2-3	CASSLRAGDAGTQYF
TRBV27	TRBJ2-1	CASNSGNYNEQFF
TRBV5-5	TRBJ2-1	CASSLQGGGGNEQFF
TRBV7-2	TRBJ2-3	CASSLGLGPDTQYF
TRBV5-1	TRBJ1-2	CASSLQGVNYGYTF
TRBV5-1	TRBJ2-1	CATAGTSGIGAEQFF
TRBV11-1	TRBJ2-1	CASSLAPGPVGNEQFF
TRBV5-6	TRBJ2-6	CASRTGTGGRWANVLTF
TRBV6-4	TRBJ2-1	CASSEASGSYNEQFF
TRBV28	TRBJ2-7	CASSKGLAPLSYEQYF
TRBV7-2	TRBJ1-2	CASSLYGSSYGYTF
TRBV9	TRBJ2-5	CASSVEVLAGPQYF
TRBV5-1	TRBJ2-5	CASSVTPTGAGGETQYF
TRBV25-1	TRBJ1-3	CASSDGGLTNTIYF
TRBV12-5	TRBJ2-5	CASGLPASGKAGETQYF
TRBV27	TRBJ2-3	CASSLYPPGAIDTQYF
TRBV11-2	TRBJ2-7	CASSSTGNHYEQYF
TRBV28	TRBJ2-1	CASSLAWREGLYNEQFF
TRBV30	TRBJ2-3	CAWSVYSGNGDGYTQYF
TRBV10-3	TRBJ2-1	CAISAPQGLEFTAKYNEQFF
TRBV28	TRBJ1-2	CASRNRDRERYTF
TRBV4-1	TRBJ2-4	CASSIRGVLGKNIQYF
TRBV1	TRBJ1-1	CTSSQDIGDGTEAFF
TRBV5-4	TRBJ2-5	CASSWSGRAQETQYF
TRBV28	TRBJ2-2	CASSSGLDTNTGELFF
TRBV30	TRBJ1-3	CAWGTGGLNTIYF
TRBV21-1	TRBJ2-2	CASSKVGGNPENTGELFF
TRBV25-1	TRBJ2-3	CASRKEGTDTQYF
TRBV6-1	TRBJ2-3	CASSEVTGGRTDTQYF
TRBV9	TRBJ1-2	CASSVSGGDYGYTF
TRBV30	TRBJ2-1	CAWSVSGILWNEQFF
TRBV4-1	TRBJ1-2	CASSQDKTNPYGYTF
TRBV30	TRBJ2-1	CAWTSGALDEQFF
TRBV30	TRBJ2-2	CAWSVPSGSEGTGELFF
TRBV9	TRBJ2-5	CASNDRGGRETQYF
TRBV9	TRBJ2-3	CASSVRSRGEDTQYF
TRBV9	TRBJ1-2	CASSVVEQYGYTF
TRBV30	TRBJ2-3	CACRLSTDTQYF
TRBV28	TRBJ1-1	CASNGGRTEAFF
TRBV4-1	TRBJ2-1	CASSRSFVPSSYNEQFF
TRBV7-9	TRBJ2-7	CASSSYADRVGEQYF
TRBV6-1	TRBJ1-3	CASRGPRGNTIYF
TRBV28	TRBJ1-5	CASRQGNFNQPQHF
TRBV25-1	TRBJ2-2	CASSEPTGTGIQELFF
TRBV7-2	TRBJ2-5	CASSLDLAGGSETQYF
TRBV4-1	TRBJ2-7	CASSQDYPGGSYEQYF
TRBV4-2	TRBJ1-5	CASSQELNVRDRNQPQHF
TRBV28	TRBJ2-7	CASSSTPGEQYF
TRBV5-6	TRBJ2-1	CASSFRGPYNEQFF